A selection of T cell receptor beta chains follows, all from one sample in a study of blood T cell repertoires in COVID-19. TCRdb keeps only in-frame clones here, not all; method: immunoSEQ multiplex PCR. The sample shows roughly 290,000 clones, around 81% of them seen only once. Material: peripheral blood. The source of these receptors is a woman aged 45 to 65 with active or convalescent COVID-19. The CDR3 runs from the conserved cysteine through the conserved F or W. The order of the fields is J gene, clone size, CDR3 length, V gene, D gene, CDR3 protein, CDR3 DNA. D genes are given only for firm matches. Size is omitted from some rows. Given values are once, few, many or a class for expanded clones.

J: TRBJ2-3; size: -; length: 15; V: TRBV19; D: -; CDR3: CASSTLSDSTDTQYF; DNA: TGTGCCAGTAGTACCCTGTCAGATAGCACAGATACGCAGTATTTT
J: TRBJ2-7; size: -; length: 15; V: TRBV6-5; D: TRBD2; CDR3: CASRDLAGPPYEQYF; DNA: TGTGCCAGCAGGGACCTAGCGGGCCCACCCTACGAGCAGTACTTC
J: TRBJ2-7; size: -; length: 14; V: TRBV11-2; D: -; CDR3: CASSLGVGDYEQYF; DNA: TGTGCCAGCAGCTTAGGGGTAGGGGATTACGAGCAGTACTTC
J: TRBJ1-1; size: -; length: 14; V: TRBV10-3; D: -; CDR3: CAISETGRDTEAFF; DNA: TGTGCCATCAGTGAGACAGGGCGCGACACTGAAGCTTTCTTT
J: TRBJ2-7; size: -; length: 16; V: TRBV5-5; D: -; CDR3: CASSLEVEFLAYEQYF; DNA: TGTGCCAGCAGCTTGGAAGTTGAGTTCTTGGCCTACGAGCAGTACTTC
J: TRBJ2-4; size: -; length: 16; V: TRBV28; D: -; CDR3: CASSRQGGGAKNIQYF; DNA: TGTGCCAGCAGTCGACAAGGCGGAGGGGCCAAAAACATTCAGTACTTC
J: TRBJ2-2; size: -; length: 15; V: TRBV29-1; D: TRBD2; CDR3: CSVVVGGSRAGELFF; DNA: TGCAGCGTTGTCGTCGGCGGGAGTAGAGCCGGGGAGCTGTTTTTT
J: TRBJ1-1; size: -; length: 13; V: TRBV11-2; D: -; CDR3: CASSTRDIFEAFF; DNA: TGTGCCAGCAGCACCCGGGACATATTTGAAGCTTTCTTT
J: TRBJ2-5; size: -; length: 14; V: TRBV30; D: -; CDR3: CAWSVARRAETQYF; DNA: TGTGCCTGGAGTGTAGCACGGAGGGCAGAGACCCAGTACTTC
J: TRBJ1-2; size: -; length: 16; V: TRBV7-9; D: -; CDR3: CASSASLLRVHYGYTF; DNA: TGTGCCAGCAGCGCGTCCCTACTGAGGGTTCACTATGGCTACACCTTC
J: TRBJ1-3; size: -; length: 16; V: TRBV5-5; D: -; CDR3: CASSDYRQRSGNTIYF; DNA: TGTGCCAGCAGCGATTACAGGCAGCGCTCTGGAAACACCATATATTTT
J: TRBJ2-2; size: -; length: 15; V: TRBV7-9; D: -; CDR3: CASSGDLGDTGELFF; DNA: TGTGCCAGCAGCGGTGATTTAGGGGACACCGGGGAGCTGTTTTTT
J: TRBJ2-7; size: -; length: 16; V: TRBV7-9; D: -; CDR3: CASRWGGPGVPYEQYF; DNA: TGTGCCAGCCGCTGGGGGGGGCCTGGGGTCCCCTACGAGCAGTACTTC
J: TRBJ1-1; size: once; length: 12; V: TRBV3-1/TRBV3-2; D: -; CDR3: CASNNRATEAFF; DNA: TGTGCCAGTAACAACAGGGCCACTGAAGCTTTCTTT
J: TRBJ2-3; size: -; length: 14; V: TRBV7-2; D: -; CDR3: CASSPGGSTDTQYF; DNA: TGTGCCAGCAGCCCAGGAGGGAGCACAGATACGCAGTATTTT
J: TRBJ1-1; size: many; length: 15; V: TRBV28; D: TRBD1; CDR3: CASTLGDRVNTEAFF; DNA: TGTGCCAGCACTTTAGGGGACAGGGTGAACACTGAAGCTTTCTTT
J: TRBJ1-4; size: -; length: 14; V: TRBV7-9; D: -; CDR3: CASSSQSTNEKLFF; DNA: TGTGCCAGCAGCTCACAGTCAACTAATGAAAAACTGTTTTTT
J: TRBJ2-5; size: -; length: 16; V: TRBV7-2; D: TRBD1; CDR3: CASSPPDRGRWETQYF; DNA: TGTGCCAGCAGCCCTCCAGACAGGGGGCGGTGGGAGACCCAGTACTTC
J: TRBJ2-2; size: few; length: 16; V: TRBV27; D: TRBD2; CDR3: CASSLRLAGGPVELFF; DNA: TGTGCCAGCAGTCTCCGACTAGCGGGAGGGCCGGTGGAGCTGTTTTTT
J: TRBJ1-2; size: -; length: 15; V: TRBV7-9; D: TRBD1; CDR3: CASSRPGQGIYGYTF; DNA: TGTGCCAGCAGCAGACCGGGACAGGGGATCTATGGCTACACCTTC
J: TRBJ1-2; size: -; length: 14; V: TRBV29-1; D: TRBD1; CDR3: CSVDTGGLGYGYTF; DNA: TGCAGCGTGGACACAGGGGGCCTCGGCTATGGCTACACCTTC
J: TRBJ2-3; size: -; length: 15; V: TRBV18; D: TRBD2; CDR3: CASSPTSGSTDTQYF; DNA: TGTGCCAGCTCACCAACTAGCGGGAGCACAGATACGCAGTATTTT
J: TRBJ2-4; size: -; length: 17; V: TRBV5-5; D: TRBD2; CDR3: CASSSATSGGAKNIQYF; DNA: TGTGCCAGCAGCTCCGCGACCTCGGGGGGTGCCAAAAACATTCAGTACTTC
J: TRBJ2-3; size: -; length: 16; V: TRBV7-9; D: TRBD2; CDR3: CASSPGLAVRTDTQYF; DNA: TGTGCCAGCAGCCCCGGACTAGCGGTGCGCACAGATACGCAGTATTTT
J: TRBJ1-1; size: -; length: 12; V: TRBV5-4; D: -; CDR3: CASSLGITEAFF; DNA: TGTGCCAGCAGCTTGGGTATCACTGAAGCTTTCTTT
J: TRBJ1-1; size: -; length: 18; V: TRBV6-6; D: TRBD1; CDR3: CASSQLGQGVFRSTEAFF; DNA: TGTGCCAGCAGTCAACTAGGACAGGGCGTCTTTCGGTCCACTGAAGCTTTCTTT
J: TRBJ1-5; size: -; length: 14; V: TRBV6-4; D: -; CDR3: CASSDSRGNQPQHF; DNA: TGTGCCAGCAGTGACAGCCGCGGCAATCAGCCCCAGCATTTT
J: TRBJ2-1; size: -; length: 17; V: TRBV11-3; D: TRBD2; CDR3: CASSLGLAGGPKDEQFF; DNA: TGTGCCAGCAGCTTAGGCCTAGCGGGAGGGCCTAAGGATGAGCAGTTCTTC
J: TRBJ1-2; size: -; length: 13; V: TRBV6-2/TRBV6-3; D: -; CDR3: CASSYSRGSGYTF; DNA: TGTGCCAGCAGTTACTCACGGGGAAGCGGCTACACCTTC
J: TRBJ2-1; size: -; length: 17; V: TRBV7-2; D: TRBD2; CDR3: CASSPQRLAGAYNEQFF; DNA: TGTGCCAGCAGCCCCCAGAGACTAGCGGGAGCCTACAATGAGCAGTTCTTC
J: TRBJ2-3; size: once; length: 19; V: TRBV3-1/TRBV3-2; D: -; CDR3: CASSQGMGEGDSGTDTQYF; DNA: TGTGCCAGCAGCCAAGGAATGGGCGAGGGAGACTCGGGGACAGATACGCAGTATTTT
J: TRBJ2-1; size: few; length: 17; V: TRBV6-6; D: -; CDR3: CASSPPVLLTSYNEQFF; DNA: TGTGCCAGCAGTCCCCCGGTGCTTCTCACCTCCTACAATGAGCAGTTCTTC
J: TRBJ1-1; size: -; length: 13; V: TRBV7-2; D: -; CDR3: CASSLRGNLAAFF; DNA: TGTGCCAGCAGTCTTCGGGGGAATTTGGCAGCTTTCTTT
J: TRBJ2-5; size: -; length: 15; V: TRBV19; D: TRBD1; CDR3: CASSIAQGGQETQYF; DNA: TGTGCCAGTAGTATTGCACAGGGGGGCCAAGAGACCCAGTACTTC
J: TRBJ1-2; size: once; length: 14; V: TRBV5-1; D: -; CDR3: CASSLVAGSYGYTF; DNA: TGCGCCAGCAGCTTGGTCGCGGGAAGCTATGGCTACACCTTC
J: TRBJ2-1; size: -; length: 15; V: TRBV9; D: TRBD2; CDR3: CASSVGGLAGNEQFF; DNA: TGTGCCAGCAGCGTAGGTGGTCTAGCGGGCAATGAGCAGTTCTTC
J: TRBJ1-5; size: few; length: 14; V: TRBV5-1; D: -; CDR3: CASSLVLGGQPQHF; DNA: TGCGCCAGCAGCTTGGTACTGGGAGGTCAGCCCCAGCATTTT
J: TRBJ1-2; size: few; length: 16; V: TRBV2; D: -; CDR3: CASSLPGRDTRYGYTF; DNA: TGTGCCAGCAGCCTACCGGGACGGGACACTCGCTATGGCTACACCTTC
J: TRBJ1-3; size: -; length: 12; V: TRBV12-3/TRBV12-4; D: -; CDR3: CASTAGGNTIYF; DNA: TGTGCCAGCACCGCGGGGGGAAACACCATATATTTT
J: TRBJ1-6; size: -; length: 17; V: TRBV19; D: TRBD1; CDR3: CASNGGDRGVLDSPLHF; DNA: TGTGCCTCGAATGGCGGGGACAGGGGGGTTTTGGATTCACCCCTCCACTTT
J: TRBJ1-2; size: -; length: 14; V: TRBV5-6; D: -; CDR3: CASSLGRAVYGYTF; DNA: TGTGCCAGCAGCTTAGGGAGGGCCGTCTATGGCTACACCTTC
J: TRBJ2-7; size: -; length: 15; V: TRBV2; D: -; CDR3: CASSGGRGVSDEQYF; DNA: TGTGCCAGCAGTGGAGGGCGCGGGGTGTCCGACGAGCAGTACTTC
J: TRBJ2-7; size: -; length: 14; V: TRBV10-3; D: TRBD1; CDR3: CAINPGQGIHEQYF; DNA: TGTGCCATCAACCCGGGACAGGGGATACACGAGCAGTACTTC
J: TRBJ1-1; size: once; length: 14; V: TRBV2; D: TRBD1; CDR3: CASSKGQGNTEAFF; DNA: TGTGCCAGCAGTAAGGGACAGGGGAACACTGAAGCTTTCTTT
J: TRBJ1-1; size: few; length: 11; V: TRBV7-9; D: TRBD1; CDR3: CASELGTVCRF; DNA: TGTGCCAGCGAACTTGGGACAGTCTGCAGGTTT
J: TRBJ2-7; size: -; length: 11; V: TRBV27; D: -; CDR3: CASSLAYEQYF; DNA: TGTGCCAGCAGCCTTGCCTACGAGCAGTACTTC
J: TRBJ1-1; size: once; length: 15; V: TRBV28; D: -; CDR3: CASSSTGPVGTEAFF; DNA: TGTGCCAGCAGTTCTACAGGGCCGGTGGGAACTGAAGCTTTCTTT
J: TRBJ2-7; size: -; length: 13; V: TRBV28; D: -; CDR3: CATRGGSSYEQYF; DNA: TGTGCCACCAGGGGGGGGTCATCGTACGAGCAGTACTTC
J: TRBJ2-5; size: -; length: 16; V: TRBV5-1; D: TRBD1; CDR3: CASSRSGTGGEETQYF; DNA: TGCGCCAGCAGTCGATCCGGGACAGGGGGCGAAGAGACCCAGTACTTC
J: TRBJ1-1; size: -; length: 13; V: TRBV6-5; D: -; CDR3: CATSDRMNTEAFF; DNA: TGTGCCACATCCGACAGGATGAACACTGAAGCTTTCTTT
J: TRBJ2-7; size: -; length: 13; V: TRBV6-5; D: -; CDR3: CASSYLSGVEQYF; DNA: TGTGCCAGCAGTTACCTCTCGGGGGTCGAGCAGTACTTC
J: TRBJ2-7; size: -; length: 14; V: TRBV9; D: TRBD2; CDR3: CASSNRDYPYEQYF; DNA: TGTGCCAGCAGCAACCGGGACTATCCCTACGAGCAGTACTTC
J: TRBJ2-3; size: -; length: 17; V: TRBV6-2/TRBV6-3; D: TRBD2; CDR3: CASSYGSGRAGGDTQYF; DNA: TGTGCCAGCAGTTACGGGAGCGGGAGGGCCGGAGGGGATACGCAGTATTTT
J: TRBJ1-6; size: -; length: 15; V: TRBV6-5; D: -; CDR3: CASSTSRDIFSPLHF; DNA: TGTGCCAGCAGTACCTCCCGGGACATCTTTTCACCCCTCCACTTT
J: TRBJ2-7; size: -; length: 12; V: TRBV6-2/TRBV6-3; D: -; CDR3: CASSYGGGAQYF; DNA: TGTGCCAGCAGTTATGGAGGGGGCGCTCAGTACTTC
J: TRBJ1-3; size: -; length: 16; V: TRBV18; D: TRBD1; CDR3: CASSPGDRGYGNTIYF; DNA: TGTGCCAGCTCACCAGGGGACAGGGGATATGGAAACACCATATATTTT
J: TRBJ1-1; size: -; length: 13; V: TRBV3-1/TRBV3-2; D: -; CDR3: CASSQGRATEAFF; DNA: TGTGCCAGCAGCCAGGGGAGGGCCACTGAAGCTTTCTTT
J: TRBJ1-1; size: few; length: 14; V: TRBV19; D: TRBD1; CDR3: CASSIGTANTEAFF; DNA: TGTGCCAGTAGTATTGGGACAGCGAACACTGAAGCTTTCTTT
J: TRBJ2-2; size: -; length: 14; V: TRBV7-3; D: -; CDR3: CASSPGGYTGELFF; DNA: TGTGCCAGCAGCCCCGGGGGATACACCGGGGAGCTGTTTTTT